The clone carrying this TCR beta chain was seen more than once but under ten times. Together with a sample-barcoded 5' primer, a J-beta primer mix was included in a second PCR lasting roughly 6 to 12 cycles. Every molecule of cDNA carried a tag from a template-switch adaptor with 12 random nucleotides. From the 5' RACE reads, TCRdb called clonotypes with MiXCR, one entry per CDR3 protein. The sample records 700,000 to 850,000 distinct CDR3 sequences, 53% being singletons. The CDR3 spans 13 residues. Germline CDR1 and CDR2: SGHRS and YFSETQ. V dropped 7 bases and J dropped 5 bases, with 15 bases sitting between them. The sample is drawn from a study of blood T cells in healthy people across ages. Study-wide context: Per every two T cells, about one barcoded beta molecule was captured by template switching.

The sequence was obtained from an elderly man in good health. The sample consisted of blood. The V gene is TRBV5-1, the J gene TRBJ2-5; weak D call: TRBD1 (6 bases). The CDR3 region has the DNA TGCGCCAGCCGAACTCAGGGGTGGGAGACCCAGTACTTC. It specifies CASRTQGWETQYF.